This T cell receptor beta chain stems from a study of T cells in Graves' hyperthyroidism and ophthalmopathy. Study-wide findings and caveats: Ophthalmopathy could be told apart from stable hyperthyroidism with a 13 V-J model. Blood held most thyroid clonotypes expanded above 0.001 frequency.

This clonotype was observed a handful of times. The antigen remains undetermined. Authors of the study amplified TCR beta CDR3 regions from RNA transcripts. Using the HTBI primer set, a first-round RT-PCR was run on the TCR CDR3. TCRdb re-called the multiplex PCR reads through MiXCR, storing one row per CDR3 protein. The sample consists of 600,000 to 900,000 distinct CDR3 sequences, about a sixth of them appearing once. This clonotype was obtained from a man between 18 and 35 years old with Graves' hyperthyroidism. The sample was blood.

The CDR3, as DNA: TGTGCCAGCATTAGGGAATCTGGGGCCAACGTCCTGACTTTC. Its translation is CASIRESGANVLTF. The chain combines TRBV6-2 or TRBV6-3 with TRBJ2-6, with D unclear. In germline, CDR1 is MNHEY, CDR2 SVGEGT. Trimming removed 7 bases from V and 1 base from J, with 8 bases in between. The CDR3 loop spans 14 amino acids.